This section outlines one T cell receptor beta chain sequence together with its context. As handled by the study authors: Estimates of nucleated cell counts were drawn from the amplification of reference gene primers. Clones were sequenced by immunoSEQ multiplex PCR, and TCRdb holds only the in-frame ones, with some missing. V and J calls and clone size are as listed in that table; D and trimming were resolved from the DNA. This table has about 200,000 clones, roughly 79% appearing once. The sample comes from a study of blood T cell repertoires in COVID-19. Study-wide background: Sites across the United States, Italy and Spain contributed samples from acute and convalescent COVID-19. PBMCs, B-cell-depleted T cells, or T cells were the source of the cDNA or gDNA that made up the material.

Germline lookup yields CDR1 MNHEY and CDR2 SVGAGI. Deletions cut 1 base from V and 2 bases from J, with 12 bases between. This CDR3 has 16 amino acids. This chain connects TRBV6-5 to TRBJ1-5; weak D call: TRBD1 (5 bases). Sequenced material: peripheral blood. This sequence originates from a human donor with acute or convalescent COVID-19. The donor label of this sample is uncertain. The CDR3 DNA reads as TGTGCCAGCAGTTACTTGCCGCCAGGGCGCAATCAGCCCCAGCATTTT. Translation: CASSYLPPGRNQPQHF.